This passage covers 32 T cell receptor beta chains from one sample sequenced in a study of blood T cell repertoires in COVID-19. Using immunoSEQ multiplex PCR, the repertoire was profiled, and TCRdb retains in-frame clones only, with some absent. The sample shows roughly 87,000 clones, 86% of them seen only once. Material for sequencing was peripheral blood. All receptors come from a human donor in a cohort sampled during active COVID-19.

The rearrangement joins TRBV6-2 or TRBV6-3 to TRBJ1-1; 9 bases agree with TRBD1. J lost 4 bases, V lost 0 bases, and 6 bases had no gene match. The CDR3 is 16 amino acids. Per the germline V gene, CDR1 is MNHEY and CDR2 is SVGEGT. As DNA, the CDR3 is TGTGCCAGCAGTTACTCGAGGACAGGGGCTAGCACTGAAGCTTTCTTT. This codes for CASSYSRTGASTEAFF.

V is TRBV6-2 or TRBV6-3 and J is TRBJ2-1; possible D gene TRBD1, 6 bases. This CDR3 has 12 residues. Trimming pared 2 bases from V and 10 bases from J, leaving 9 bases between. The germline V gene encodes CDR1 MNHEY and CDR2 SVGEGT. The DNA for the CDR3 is TGTGCCAGCAGTTACCCAGGACAGGAGCAGTTCTTC. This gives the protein CASSYPGQEQFF.

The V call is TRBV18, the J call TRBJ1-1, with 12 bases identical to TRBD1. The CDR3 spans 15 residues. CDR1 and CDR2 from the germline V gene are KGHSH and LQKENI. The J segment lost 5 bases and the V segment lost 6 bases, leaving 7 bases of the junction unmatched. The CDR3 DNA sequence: TGTGCCAGCTCGGGGGACAGGGGGCGGAAGACTGAAGCTTTCTTT. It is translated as CASSGDRGRKTEAFF.

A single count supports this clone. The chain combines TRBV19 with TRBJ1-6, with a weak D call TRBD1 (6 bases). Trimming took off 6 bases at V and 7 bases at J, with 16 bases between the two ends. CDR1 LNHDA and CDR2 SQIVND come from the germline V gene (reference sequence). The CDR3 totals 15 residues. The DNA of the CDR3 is TGTGCCAGTAGGACACAGGGTCGGCTAAATTCACCCCTCCACTTT. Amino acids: CASRTQGRLNSPLHF.

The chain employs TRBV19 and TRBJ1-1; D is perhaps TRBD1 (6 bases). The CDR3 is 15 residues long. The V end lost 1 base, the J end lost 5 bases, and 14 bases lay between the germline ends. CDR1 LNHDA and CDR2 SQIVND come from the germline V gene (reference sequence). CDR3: CASSIAGGLWTEAFF. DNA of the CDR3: TGTGCCAGTAGTATAGCCGGGGGGCTGTGGACTGAAGCTTTCTTT.

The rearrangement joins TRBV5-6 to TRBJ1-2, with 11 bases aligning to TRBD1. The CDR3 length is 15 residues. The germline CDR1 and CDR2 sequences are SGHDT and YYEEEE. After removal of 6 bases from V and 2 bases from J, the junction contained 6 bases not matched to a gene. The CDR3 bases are TGTGCCAGCACCAAGGACAGGGGGCAGAACTATGGCTACACCTTC. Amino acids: CASTKDRGQNYGYTF.

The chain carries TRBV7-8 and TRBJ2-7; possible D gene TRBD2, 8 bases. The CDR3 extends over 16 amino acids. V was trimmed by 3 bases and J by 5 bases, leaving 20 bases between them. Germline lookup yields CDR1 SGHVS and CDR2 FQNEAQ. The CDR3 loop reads CASSFAGGRGAHEQYF. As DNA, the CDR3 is TGTGCCAGCAGCTTCGCGGGGGGCAGGGGGGCCCACGAGCAGTACTTC.

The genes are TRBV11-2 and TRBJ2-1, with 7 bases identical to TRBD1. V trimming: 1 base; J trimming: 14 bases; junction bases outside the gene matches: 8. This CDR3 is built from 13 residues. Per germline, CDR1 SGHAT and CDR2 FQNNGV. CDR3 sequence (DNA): TGTGCCAGCAGCTTAGGCCGACAGGGTAGGGAGTTCTTC. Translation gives CASSLGRQGREFF.

The CDR3 is CASSVAGLADNEQFF. In DNA, the CDR3 is TGTGCCAGCAGCGTAGCTGGACTAGCGGACAATGAGCAGTTCTTC. The chain has TRBV9 and TRBJ2-1, with TRBD2 matching over 10 bases. The length of the CDR3 is 15 residues. Unmatched junction bases numbered 2, after V lost 0 bases and J lost 5 bases. CDR1 SGDLS and CDR2 YYNGEE come from the germline V gene.

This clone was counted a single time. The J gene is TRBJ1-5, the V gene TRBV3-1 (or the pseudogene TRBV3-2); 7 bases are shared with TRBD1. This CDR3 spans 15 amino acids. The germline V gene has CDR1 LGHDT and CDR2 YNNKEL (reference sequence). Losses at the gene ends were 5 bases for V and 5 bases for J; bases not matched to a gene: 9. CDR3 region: CASSESPGQYQPQHF. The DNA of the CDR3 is TGTGCCAGCAGCGAAAGTCCGGGACAGTATCAGCCCCAGCATTTT.

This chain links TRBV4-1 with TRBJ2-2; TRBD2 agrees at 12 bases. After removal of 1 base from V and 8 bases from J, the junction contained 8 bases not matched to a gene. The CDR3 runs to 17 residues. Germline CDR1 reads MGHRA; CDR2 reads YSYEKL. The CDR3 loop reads CASSQVARTSGMGELFF. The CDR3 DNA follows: TGCGCCAGCAGCCAAGTGGCGCGGACTAGCGGGATGGGGGAGCTGTTTTTT.

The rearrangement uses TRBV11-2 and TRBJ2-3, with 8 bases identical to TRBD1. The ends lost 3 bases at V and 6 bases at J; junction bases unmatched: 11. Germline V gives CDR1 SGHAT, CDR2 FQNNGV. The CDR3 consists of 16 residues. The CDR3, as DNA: TGTGCCAGCAGCTTGGGATTGTCGCAGGGGGCGGATACGCAGTATTTT. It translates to CASSLGLSQGADTQYF.

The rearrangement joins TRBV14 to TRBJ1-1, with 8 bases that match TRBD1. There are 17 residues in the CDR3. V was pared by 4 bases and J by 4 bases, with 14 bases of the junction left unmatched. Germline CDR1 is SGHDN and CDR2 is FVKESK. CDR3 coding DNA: TGTGCCAGCAGCCTCGGGGCCCGGGACAGGACGAGCACTGAAGCTTTCTTT. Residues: CASSLGARDRTSTEAFF.

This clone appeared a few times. In DNA form, the CDR3 reads TGTGCCAGCAGCTTATCCGGGACAGGGGGTGGCTACACCTTC. Translating it yields CASSLSGTGGGYTF. J is TRBJ1-2 and V is TRBV11-2, with 11 bases identical to TRBD1. Germline loops: CDR1 SGHAT, CDR2 FQNNGV. After removal of 2 bases from V and 7 bases from J, the junction contained 3 bases not matched to a gene. The CDR3 consists of 14 residues.

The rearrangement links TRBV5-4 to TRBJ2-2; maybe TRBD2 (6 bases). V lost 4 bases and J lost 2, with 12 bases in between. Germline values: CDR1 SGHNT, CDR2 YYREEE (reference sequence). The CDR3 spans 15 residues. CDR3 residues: CASSVPGLNTGELFF. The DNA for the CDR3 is TGTGCCAGCAGCGTACCGGGACTCAACACCGGGGAGCTGTTTTTT.

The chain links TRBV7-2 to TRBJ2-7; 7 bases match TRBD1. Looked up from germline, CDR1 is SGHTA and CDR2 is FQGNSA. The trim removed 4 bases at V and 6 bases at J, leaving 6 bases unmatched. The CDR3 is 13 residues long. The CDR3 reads CASSSNPGGEQYF. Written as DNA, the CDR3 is TGTGCCAGCAGCTCGAACCCAGGGGGCGAGCAGTACTTC.

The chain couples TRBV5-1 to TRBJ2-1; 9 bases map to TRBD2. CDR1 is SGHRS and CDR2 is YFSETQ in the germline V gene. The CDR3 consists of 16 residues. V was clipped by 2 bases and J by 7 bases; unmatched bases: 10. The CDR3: CASSFPYGTSTNEQFF. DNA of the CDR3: TGCGCCAGCAGCTTCCCCTATGGGACTAGCACAAATGAGCAGTTCTTC. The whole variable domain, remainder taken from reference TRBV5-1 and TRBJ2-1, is KAGVTQTPRYLIKTRGQQVTLSCSPISGHRSVSWYQQTPGQGLQFLFEYFSETQRNKGNFPGRFSGRQFSNSRSEMNVSTLELGDSALYLCASSFPYGTSTNEQFFGPGTRLTVL.

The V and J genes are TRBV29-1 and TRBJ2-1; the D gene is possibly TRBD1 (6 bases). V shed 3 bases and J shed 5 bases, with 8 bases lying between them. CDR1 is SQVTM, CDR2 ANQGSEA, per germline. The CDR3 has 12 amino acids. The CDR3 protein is CSVDTGHNEQFF. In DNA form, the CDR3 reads TGCAGCGTTGATACAGGGCACAATGAGCAGTTCTTC.

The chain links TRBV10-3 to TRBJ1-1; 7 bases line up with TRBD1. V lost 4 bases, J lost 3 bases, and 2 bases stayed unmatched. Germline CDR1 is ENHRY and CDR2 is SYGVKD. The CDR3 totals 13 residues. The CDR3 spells CAISGDSYTEAFF. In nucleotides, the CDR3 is TGTGCCATCAGTGGGGACAGTTACACTGAAGCTTTCTTT.

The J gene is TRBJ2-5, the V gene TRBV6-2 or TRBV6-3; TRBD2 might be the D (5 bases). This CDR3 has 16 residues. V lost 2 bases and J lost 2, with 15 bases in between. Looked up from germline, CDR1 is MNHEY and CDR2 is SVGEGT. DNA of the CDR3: TGTGCCAGCAGTTACCCTTCCCTCCGGAGGCAAGAGACCCAGTACTTC. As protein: CASSYPSLRRQETQYF.

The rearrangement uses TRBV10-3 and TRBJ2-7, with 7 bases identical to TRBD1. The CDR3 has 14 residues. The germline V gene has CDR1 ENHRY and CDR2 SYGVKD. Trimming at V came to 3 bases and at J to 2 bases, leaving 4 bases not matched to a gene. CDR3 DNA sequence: TGTGCCATCAGTGATCGGGGACAGACCTACGAGCAGTACTTC. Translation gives CAISDRGQTYEQYF.

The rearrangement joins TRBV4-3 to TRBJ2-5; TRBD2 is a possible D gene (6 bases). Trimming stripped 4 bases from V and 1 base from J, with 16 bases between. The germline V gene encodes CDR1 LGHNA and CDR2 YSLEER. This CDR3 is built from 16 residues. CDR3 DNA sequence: TGCGCCAGCAGCCGGGGGTCGGGTAGCGGCCAAGAGACCCAGTACTTC. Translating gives CASSRGSGSGQETQYF.

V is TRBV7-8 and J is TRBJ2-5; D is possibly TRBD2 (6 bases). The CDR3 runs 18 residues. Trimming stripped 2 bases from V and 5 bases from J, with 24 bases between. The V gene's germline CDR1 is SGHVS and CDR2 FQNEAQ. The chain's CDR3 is CASSLSSLAYHRRETQYF. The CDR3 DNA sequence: TGTGCCAGCAGCTTATCATCACTAGCCTATCACCGGAGGGAGACCCAGTACTTC.

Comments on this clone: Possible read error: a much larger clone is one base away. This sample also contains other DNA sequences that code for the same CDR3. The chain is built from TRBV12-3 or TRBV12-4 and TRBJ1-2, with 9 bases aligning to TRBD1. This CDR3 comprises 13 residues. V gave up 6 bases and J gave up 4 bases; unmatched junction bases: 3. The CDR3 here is CASSLGQGYGYTF. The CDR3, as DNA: TGTGCCAGCAGCCTGGGACAGGGCTATGGCTACACCTTC.

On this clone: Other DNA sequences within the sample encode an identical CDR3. The CDR3 coding sequence is TGTGCCAGCAGTGAATGGCCGGGACTAGCGGGGGAATGGAATGAGCAGTTCTTC. This encodes CASSEWPGLAGEWNEQFF. The chain links TRBV25-1 to TRBJ2-1, with 14 nucleotides matching TRBD2. With V trimmed by 1 base and J by 7 bases, 9 bases remained unmatched. CDR3 length: 18 residues. Per germline, CDR1 MGHDK and CDR2 SYGVNS.

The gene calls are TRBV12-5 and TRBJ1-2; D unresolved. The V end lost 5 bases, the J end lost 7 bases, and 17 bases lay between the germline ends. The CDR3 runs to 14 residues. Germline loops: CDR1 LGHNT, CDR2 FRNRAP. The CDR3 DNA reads TGTGCTAGTGGTCCCGTCCCGAGGGTAGGTGGCTACACCTTC. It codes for CASGPVPRVGGYTF.

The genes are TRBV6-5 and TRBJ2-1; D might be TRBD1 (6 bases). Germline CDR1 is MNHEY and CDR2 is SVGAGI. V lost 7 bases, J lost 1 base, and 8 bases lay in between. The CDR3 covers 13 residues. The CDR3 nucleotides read TGTGCCAGCACCGGACAGTCCTACAATGAGCAGTTCTTC. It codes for CASTGQSYNEQFF.

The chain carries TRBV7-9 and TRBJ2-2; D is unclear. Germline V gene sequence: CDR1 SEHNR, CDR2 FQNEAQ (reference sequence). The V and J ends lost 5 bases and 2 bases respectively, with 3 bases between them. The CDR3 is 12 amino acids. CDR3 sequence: CASSLNTGELFF. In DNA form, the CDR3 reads TGTGCCAGCAGCCTAAACACCGGGGAGCTGTTTTTT.

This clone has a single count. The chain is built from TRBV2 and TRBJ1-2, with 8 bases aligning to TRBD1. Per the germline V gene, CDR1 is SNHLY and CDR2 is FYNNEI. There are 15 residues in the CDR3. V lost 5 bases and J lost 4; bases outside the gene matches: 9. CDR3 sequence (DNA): TGTGCCAGCAGTCCCCGGACAGGGAGAAGCTATGGCTACACCTTC. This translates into CASSPRTGRSYGYTF. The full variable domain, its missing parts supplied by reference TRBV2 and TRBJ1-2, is EPEVTQTPSHQVTQMGQEVILRCVPISNHLYFYWYRQILGQKVEFLVSFYNNEISEKSEIFDDQFSVERPDGSNFTLKIRSTKLEDSAMYFCASSPRTGRSYGYTFGSGTRLTVV.

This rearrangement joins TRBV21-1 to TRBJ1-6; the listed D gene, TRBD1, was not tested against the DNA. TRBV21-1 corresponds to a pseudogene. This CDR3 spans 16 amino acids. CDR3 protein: CASSGTGVSYNSPLHF. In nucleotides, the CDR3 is TGTGCCAGCAGTGGGACAGGGGTTTCCTATAATTCACCCCTCCACTTT.

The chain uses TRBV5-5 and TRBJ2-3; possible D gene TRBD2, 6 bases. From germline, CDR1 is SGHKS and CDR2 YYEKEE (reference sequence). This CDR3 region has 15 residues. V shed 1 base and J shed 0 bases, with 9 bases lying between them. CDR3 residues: CASSLRRGSTDTQYF. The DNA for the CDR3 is TGTGCCAGCAGCTTGAGGAGGGGTAGCACAGATACGCAGTATTTT. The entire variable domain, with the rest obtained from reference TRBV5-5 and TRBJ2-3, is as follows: DAGVTQSPTHLIKTRGQQVTLRCSPISGHKSVSWYQQVLGQGPQFIFQYYEKEERGRGNFPDRFSARQFPNYSSELNVNALLLGDSALYLCASSLRRGSTDTQYFGPGTRLTVL.

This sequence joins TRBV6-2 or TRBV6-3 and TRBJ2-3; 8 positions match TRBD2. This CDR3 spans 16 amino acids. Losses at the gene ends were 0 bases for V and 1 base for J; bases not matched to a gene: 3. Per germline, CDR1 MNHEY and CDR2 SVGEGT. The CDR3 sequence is CASSYSGTRGTDTQYF. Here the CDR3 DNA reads TGTGCCAGCAGTTACTCAGGGACTAGGGGCACAGATACGCAGTATTTT.